This T cell receptor (beta chain) was retrieved from a study of a mutant IDH1 vaccine in newly diagnosed glioma. Time point here: week 35, safety follow-up. Topical imiquimod was applied with each vaccine dose, which held 300 ug of mutant IDH1 20-mer peptide. Looked up from germline, CDR1 is SEHNR and CDR2 is FQNEAQ (reference sequence). V shed 5 bases and J shed 2 bases, with 9 bases lying between them. The CDR3 extends over 14 amino acids. Points on this clone: Antigen specificity is unknown.

Generated by immunoSEQ multiplex PCR, the TCRdb table keeps only in-frame clones and is missing some. Of tens of thousands of clones in the sample, roughly 91% were seen once. This sequence originates from a woman aged 35 to 49 with glioma. The V and J genes are TRBV7-9 and TRBJ1-4; weak D call: TRBD1 (5 bases). Source: PBMCs, taken from a glioma patient whose treatment included an IDH1 peptide vaccine. In DNA form, the CDR3 reads TGTGCCAGCAGCCCCCGGGGCACTAATGAAAAACTGTTTTTT. Encoded protein: CASSPRGTNEKLFF.